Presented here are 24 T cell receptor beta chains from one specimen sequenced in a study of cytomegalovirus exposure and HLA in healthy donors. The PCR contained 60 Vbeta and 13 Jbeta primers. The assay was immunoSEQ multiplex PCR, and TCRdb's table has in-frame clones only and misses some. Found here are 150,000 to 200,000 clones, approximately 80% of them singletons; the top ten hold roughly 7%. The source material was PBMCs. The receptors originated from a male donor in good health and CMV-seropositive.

CDR3 residues: CATTRGDGYTF. CDR3 sequence (DNA): TGTGCCACCACACGGGGGGATGGCTACACCTTC. The V and J genes are TRBV15 and TRBJ1-2, with D possibly TRBD1 on 5 matching bases. The CDR3 runs 11 residues. Germline loops: CDR1 LNHNV, CDR2 YYDKDF (reference sequence). V gave up 7 bases and J gave up 6 bases, with 9 bases separating them.

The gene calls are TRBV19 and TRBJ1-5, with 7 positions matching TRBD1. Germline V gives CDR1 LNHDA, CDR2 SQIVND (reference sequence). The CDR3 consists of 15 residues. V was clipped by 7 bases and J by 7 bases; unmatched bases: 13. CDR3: CASIETGYVGQPQHF. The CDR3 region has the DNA TGTGCCAGTATAGAGACAGGGTATGTCGGACAGCCCCAGCATTTT.

The CDR3 sequence: CASSFTGGPYQETQYF. In DNA, the CDR3 is TGTGCCAGCAGCTTTACAGGGGGTCCGTACCAAGAGACCCAGTACTTC. This chain uses TRBV7-3 with TRBJ2-5, with 8 nucleotides matching TRBD1. CDR1 is SGHTA, CDR2 FQGTGA, per germline. V was clipped by 3 bases and J by 0 bases; unmatched bases: 6. This CDR3 has 16 residues.

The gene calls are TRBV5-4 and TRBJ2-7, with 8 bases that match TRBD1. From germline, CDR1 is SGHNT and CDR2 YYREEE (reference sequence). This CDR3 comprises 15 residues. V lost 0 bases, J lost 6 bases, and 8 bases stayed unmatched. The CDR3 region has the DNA TGTGCCAGCAGCTTGGAGGGAGACAGGGGCGGCGAGCAGTACTTC. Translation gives CASSLEGDRGGEQYF.

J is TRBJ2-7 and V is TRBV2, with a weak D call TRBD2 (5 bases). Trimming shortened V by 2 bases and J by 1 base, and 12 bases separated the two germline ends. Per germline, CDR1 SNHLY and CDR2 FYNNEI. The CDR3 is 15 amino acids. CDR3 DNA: TGTGCCAGCAGTGAACCGGGGATCCCATCCTACGAGCAGTACTTC. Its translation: CASSEPGIPSYEQYF. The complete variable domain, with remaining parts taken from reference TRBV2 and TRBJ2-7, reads EPEVTQTPSHQVTQMGQEVILRCVPISNHLYFYWYRQILGQKVEFLVSFYNNEISEKSEIFDDQFSVERPDGSNFTLKIRSTKLEDSAMYFCASSEPGIPSYEQYFGPGTRLTVT.

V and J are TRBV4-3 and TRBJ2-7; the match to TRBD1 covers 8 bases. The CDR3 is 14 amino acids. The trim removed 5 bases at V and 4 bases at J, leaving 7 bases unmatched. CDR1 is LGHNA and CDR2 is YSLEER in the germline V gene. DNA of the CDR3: TGCGCCAGCAGCTCCGGACAGGGAACATACGAGCAGTACTTC. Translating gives CASSSGQGTYEQYF.

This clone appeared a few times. CDR3 sequence reads: CASSSTTGGYEQYF. DNA of the CDR3: TGTGCCAGCAGCTCAACGACAGGGGGCTACGAGCAGTACTTC. V and J are TRBV7-8 and TRBJ2-7, with 9 bases matching TRBD1. The trim removed 4 bases at V and 3 bases at J, leaving 4 bases unmatched. Germline CDR1 and CDR2: SGHVS and FQNEAQ. This CDR3 has 14 residues.

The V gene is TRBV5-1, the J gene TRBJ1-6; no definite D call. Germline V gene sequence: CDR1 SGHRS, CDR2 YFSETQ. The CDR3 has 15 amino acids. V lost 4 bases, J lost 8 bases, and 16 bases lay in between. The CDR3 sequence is CASSAVSSGDSPLHF. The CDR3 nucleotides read TGCGCCAGCAGCGCCGTTTCCTCGGGTGATTCACCCCTCCACTTT.

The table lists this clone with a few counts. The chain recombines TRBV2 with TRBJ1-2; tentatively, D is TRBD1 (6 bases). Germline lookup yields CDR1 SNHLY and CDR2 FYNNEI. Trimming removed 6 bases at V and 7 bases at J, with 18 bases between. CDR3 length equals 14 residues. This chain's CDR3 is CASRPVRGAGGYTF. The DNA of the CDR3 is TGTGCCAGCAGACCAGTTCGGGGGGCAGGTGGCTACACCTTC.

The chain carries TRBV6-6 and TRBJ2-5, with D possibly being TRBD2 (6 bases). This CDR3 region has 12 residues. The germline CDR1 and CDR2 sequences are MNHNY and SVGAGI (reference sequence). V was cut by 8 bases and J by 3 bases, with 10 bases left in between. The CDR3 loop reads CASEGGEETQYF. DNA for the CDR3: TGTGCCAGCGAGGGAGGAGAAGAGACCCAGTACTTC.

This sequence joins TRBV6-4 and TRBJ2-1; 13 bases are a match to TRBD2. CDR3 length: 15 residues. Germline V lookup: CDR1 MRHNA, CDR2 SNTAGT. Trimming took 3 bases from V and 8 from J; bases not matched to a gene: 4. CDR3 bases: TGTGCCAGCAGTGAGCGACTAGCGGGGGGTTATGAGCAGTTCTTC. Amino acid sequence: CASSERLAGGYEQFF.

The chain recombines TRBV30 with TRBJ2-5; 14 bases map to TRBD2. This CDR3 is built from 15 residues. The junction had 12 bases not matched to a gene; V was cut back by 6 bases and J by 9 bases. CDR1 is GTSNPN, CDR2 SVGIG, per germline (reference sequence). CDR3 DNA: TGTGCCTGCCAACCGGGACTAGCGGGGGTAAGGTCCCAGTACTTC. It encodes CACQPGLAGVRSQYF.

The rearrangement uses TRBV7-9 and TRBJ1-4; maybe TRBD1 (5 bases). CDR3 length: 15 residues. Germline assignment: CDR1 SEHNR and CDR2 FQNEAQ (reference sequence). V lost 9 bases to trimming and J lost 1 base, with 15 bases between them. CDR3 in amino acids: CASTKGRQTNEKLFF. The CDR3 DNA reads TGTGCCAGTACTAAGGGGCGACAAACTAATGAAAAACTGTTTTTT.

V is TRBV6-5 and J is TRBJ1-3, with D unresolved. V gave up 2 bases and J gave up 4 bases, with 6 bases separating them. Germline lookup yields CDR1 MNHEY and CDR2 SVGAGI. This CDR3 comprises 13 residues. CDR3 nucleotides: TGTGCCAGCAGTTACCGTACAGGAAACACCATATATTTT. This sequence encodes CASSYRTGNTIYF.

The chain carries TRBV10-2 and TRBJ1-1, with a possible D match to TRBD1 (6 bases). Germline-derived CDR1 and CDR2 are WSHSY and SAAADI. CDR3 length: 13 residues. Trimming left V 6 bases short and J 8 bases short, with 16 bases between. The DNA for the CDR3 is TGCGCCAGCAGGTTACAGGGTCCAAGCGAAGCTTTCTTT. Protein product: CASRLQGPSEAFF.

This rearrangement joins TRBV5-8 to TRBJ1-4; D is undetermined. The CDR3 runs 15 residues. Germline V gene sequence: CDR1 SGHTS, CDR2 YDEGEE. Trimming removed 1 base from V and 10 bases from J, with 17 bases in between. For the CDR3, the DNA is TGTGCCAGCAGCTTGTACCGATTCCGGGAGGGAAAACTGTTTTTT. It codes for CASSLYRFREGKLFF.

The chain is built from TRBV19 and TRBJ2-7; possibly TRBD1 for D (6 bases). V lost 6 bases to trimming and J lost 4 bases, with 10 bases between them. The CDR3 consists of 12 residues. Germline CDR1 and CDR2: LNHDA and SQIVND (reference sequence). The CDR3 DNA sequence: TGTGCCAGTAGCCCGACAGGATACGAGCAGTACTTC. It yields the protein CASSPTGYEQYF.

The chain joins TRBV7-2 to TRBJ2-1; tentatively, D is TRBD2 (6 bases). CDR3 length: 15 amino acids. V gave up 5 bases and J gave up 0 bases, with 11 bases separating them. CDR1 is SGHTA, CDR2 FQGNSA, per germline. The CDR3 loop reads CASSGLSSSYNEQFF. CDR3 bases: TGTGCCAGCAGCGGACTATCGAGCTCCTACAATGAGCAGTTCTTC.

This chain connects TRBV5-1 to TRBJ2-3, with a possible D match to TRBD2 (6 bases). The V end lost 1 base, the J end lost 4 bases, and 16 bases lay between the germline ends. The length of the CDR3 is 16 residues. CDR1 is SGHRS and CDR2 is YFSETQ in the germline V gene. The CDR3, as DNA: TGCGCCAGCAGCTTGTTGCGGGCCGGGAGAGCAGATACGCAGTATTTT. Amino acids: CASSLLRAGRADTQYF.

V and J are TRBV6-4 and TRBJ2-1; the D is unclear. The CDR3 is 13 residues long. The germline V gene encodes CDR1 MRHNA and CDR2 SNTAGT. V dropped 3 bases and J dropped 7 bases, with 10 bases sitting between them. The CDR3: CASSERPDNEQFF. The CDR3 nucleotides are TGTGCCAGCAGTGAGAGGCCGGATAATGAGCAGTTCTTC.

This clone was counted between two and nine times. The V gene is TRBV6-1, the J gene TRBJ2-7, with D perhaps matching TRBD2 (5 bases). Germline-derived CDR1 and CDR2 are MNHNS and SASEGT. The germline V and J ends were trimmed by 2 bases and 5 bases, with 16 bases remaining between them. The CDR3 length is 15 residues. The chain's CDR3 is CASSELPEGAHEQYF. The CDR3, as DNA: TGTGCCAGCAGTGAACTCCCCGAGGGAGCCCACGAGCAGTACTTC.

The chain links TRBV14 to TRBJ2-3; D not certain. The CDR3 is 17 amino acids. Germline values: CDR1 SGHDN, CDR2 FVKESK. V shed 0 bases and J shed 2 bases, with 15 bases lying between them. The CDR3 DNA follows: TGTGCCAGCAGCCAAGATTCGTCGCCTACCTTCACAGATACGCAGTATTTT. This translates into CASSQDSSPTFTDTQYF.

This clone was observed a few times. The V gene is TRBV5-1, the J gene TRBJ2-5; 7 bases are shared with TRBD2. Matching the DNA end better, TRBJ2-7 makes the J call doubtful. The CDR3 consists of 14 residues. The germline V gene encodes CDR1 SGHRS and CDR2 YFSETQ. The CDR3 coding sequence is TGCGCCAGCACCATCGCTAGCGGCTCCTACGAGCAGTACTTC. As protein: CASTIASGSYEQYF.

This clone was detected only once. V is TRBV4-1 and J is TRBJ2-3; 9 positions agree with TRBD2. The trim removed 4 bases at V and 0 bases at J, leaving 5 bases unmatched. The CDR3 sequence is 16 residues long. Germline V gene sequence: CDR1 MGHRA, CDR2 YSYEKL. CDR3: CASSPRLAASTDTQYF. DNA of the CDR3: TGCGCCAGCAGCCCTCGACTAGCGGCGAGCACAGATACGCAGTATTTT.